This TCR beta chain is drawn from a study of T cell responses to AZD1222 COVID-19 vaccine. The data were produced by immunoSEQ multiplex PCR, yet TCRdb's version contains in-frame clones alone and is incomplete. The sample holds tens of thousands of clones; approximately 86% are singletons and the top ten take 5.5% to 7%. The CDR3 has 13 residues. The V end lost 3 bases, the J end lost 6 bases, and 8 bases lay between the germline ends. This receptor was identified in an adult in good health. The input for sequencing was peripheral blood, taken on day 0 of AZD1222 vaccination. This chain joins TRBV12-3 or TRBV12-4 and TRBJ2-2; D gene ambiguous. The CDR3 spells CASSFRSPGELFF. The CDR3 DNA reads TGTGCCAGCAGTTTTAGAAGCCCCGGGGAGCTGTTTTTT.